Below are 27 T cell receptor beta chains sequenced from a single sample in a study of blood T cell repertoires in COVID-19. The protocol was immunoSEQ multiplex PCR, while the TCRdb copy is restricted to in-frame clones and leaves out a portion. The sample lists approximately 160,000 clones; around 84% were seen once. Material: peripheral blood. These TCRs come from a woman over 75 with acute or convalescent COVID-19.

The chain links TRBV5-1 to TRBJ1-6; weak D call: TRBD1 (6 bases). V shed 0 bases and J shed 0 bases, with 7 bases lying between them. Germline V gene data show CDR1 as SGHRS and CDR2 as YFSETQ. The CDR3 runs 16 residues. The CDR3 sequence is CASSLEGGSYNSPLHF. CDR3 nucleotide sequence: TGCGCCAGCAGCTTGGAAGGGGGCTCCTATAATTCACCCCTCCACTTT.

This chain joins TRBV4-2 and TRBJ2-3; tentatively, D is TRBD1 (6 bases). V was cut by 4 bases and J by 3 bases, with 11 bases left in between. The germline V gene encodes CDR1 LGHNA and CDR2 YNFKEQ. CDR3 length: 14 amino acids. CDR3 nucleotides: TGTGCCAGCAGCCCAGGACAGACTACAGATACGCAGTATTTT. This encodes CASSPGQTTDTQYF.

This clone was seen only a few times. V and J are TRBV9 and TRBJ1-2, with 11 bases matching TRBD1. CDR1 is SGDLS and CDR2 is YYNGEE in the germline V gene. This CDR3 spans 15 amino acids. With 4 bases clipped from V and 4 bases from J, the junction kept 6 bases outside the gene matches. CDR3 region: CASSPLGTGGYGYTF. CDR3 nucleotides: TGTGCCAGCAGCCCCCTTGGGACAGGGGGCTATGGCTACACCTTC.

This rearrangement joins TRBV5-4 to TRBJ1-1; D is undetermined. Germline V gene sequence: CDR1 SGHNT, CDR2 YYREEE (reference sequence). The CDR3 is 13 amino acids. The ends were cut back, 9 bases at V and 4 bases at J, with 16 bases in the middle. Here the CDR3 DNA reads TGTGCCACCCGAACCCGGGGATCCACTGAAGCTTTCTTT. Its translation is CATRTRGSTEAFF.

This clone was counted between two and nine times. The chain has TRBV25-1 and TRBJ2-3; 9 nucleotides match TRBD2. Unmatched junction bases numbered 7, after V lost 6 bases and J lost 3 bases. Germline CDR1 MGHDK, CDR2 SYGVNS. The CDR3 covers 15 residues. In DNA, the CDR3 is TGTGCCAGCAGGGCAGCGGGAGGAACTACAGATACGCAGTATTTT. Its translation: CASRAAGGTTDTQYF.

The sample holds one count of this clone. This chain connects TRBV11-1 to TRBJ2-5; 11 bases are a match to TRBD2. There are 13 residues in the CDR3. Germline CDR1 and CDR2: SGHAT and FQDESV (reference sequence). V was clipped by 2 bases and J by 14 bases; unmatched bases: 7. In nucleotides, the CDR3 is TGTGCCAGCAGCTTAAATCTAGCGGGAGGCGTTTACTTC. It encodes CASSLNLAGGVYF.

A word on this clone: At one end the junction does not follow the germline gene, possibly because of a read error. CDR3 bases: TGTGCTAGCAGCTTAGACAGGGACCAGACCCAGTACTTC. This translates into CASSLDRDQTQYF. The chain couples TRBV7-7 to TRBJ2-5, with TRBD1 identical over 7 bases. This CDR3 region has 13 residues. Germline V gene sequence: CDR1 SSHAT, CDR2 FNYEAQ (reference sequence). Full variable domain (remainder filled in from reference TRBV7-7 and TRBJ2-5): GAGVSQSPRYKVTKRGQDVTLRCDPISSHATLYWYQQALGQGPEFLTYFNYEAQPDKSGLPSDRFSAERPEGSISTLTIQRTEQRDSAMYRCASSLDRDQTQYFGPGTRLLVL.

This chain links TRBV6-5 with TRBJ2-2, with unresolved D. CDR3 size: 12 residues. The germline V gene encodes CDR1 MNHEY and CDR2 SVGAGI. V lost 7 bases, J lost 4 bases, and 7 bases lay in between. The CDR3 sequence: CASTHSTGELFF. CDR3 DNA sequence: TGTGCCAGCACACACAGCACCGGGGAGCTGTTTTTT.

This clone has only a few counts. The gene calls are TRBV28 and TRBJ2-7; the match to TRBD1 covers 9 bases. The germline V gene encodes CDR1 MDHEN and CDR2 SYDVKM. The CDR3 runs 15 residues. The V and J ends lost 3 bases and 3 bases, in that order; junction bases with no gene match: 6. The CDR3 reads CASSFSGQGYYEQYF. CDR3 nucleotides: TGTGCCAGCAGTTTTTCGGGACAGGGATACTACGAGCAGTACTTC.

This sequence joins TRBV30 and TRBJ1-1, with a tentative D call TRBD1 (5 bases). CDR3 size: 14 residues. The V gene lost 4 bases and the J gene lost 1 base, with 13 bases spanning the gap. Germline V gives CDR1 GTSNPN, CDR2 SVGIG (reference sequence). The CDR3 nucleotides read TGTGCCTGGACTGGGGGGGTTGGGAACACTGAAGCTTTCTTT. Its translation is CAWTGGVGNTEAFF.

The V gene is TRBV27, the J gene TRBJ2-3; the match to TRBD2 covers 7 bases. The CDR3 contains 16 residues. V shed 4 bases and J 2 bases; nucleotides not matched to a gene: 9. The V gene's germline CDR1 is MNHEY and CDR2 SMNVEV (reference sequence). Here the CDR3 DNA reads TGTGCCAGCAGTTCCCCCTCCGGGAGGATCACAGATACGCAGTATTTT. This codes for CASSSPSGRITDTQYF.

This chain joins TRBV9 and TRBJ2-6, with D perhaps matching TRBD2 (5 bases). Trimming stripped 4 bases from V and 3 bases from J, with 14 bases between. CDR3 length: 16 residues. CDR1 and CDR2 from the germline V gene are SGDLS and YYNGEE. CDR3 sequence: CASSPAVGGGANVLTF. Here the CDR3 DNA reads TGTGCCAGCAGCCCAGCGGTGGGTGGTGGGGCCAACGTCCTGACTTTC.

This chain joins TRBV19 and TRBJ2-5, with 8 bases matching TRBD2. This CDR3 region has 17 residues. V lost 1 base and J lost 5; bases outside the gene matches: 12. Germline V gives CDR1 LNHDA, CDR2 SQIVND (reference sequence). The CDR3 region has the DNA TGTGCCAGTAGTATAGCCCGGGGAGCGGGAGCCCGGGAGACCCAGTACTTC. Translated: CASSIARGAGARETQYF. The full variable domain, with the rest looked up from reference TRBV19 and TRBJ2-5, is DGGITQSPKYLFRKEGQNVTLSCEQNLNHDAMYWYRQDPGQGLRLIYYSQIVNDFQKGDIAEGYSVSREKKESFPLTVTSAQKNPTAFYLCASSIARGAGARETQYFGPGTRLLVL.

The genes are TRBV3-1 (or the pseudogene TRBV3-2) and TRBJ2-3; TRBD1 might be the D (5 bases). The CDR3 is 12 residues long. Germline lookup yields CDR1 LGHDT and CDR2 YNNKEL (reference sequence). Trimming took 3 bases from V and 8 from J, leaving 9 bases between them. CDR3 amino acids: CASSQGQGTQYF. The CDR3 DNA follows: TGTGCCAGCAGCCAGGGGCAGGGTACGCAGTATTTT.

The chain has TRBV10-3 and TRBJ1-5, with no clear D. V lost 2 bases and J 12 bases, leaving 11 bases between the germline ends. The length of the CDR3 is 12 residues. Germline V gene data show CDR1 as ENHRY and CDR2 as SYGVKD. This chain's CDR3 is CAISEADKSQHF. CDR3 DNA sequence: TGTGCCATCAGTGAGGCAGACAAAAGCCAGCATTTT.

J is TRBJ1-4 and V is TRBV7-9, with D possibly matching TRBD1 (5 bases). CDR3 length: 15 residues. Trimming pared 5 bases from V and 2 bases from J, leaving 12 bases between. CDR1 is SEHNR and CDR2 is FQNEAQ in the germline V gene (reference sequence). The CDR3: CASSIPGGTNEKLFF. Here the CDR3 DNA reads TGTGCCAGCAGCATCCCTGGGGGGACTAATGAAAAACTGTTTTTT.

CDR3 coding DNA: TGTGCCAGCAGCGCGGCAGGACTAGACTTCAATGAGCAGTTCTTC. Its protein product is CASSAAGLDFNEQFF. V is TRBV5-4 and J is TRBJ2-1; 7 bases line up with TRBD2. CDR1 and CDR2 from the germline V gene are SGHNT and YYREEE (reference sequence). Unmatched junction bases numbered 10, after V lost 4 bases and J lost 6 bases. The CDR3 is 15 residues long.

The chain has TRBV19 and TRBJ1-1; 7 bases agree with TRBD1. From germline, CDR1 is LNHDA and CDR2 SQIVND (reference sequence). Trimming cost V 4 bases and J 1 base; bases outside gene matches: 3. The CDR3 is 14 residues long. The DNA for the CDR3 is TGTGCCAGTAGTAGAACAGGGGAGAACACTGAAGCTTTCTTT. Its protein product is CASSRTGENTEAFF.

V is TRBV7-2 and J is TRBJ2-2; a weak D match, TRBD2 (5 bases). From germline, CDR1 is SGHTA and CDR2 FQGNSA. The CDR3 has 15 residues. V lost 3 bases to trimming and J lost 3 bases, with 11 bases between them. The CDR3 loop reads CASSLAPGDTGELFF. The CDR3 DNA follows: TGTGCCAGCAGCTTGGCCCCCGGGGACACCGGGGAGCTGTTTTTT.

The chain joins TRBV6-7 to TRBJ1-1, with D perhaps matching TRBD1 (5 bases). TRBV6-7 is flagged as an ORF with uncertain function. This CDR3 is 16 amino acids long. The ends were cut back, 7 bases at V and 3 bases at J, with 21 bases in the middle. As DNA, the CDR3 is TGTGCCAGCAACCCACAGGTCCCCCGTTGGTACACTGAAGCTTTCTTT. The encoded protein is CASNPQVPRWYTEAFF.

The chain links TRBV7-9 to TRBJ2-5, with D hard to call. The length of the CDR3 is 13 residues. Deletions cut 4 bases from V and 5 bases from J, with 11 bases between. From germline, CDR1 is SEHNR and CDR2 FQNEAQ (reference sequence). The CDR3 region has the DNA TGTGCCAGCAGCTACCCCGACACTGAGACCCAGTACTTC. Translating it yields CASSYPDTETQYF.

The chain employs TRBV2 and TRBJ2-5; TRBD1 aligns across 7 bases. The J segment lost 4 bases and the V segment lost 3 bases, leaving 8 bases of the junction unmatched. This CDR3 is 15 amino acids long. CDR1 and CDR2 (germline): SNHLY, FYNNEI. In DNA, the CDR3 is TGTGCCAGCAGTGAGACAGGGTATCGGTCAGAGACCCAGTACTTC. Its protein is CASSETGYRSETQYF.

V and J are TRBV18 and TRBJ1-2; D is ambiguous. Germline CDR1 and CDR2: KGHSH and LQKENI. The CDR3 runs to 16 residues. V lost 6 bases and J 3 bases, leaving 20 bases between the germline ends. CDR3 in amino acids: CASSRRSGGIDYGYTF. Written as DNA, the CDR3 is TGTGCCAGCTCTCGCCGATCGGGTGGTATCGACTATGGCTACACCTTC. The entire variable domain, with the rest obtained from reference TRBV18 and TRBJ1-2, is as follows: NAGVMQNPRHLVRRRGQEARLRCSPMKGHSHVYWYRQLPEEGLKFMVYLQKENIIDESGMPKERFSAEFPKEGPSILRIQQVVRGDSAAYFCASSRRSGGIDYGYTFGSGTRLTVV.

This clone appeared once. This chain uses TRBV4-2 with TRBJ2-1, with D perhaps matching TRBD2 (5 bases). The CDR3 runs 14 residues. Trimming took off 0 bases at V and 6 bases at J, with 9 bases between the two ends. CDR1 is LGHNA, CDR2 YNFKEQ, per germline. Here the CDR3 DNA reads TGTGCCAGCAGCCAAGATCGCCTAGCCAATGAGCAGTTCTTC. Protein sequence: CASSQDRLANEQFF.

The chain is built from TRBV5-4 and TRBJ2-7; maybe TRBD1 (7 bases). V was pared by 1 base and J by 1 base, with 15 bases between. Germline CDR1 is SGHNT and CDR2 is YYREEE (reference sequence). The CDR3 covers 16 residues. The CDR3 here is CASSLPGAGGSYEQYF. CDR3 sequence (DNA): TGTGCCAGCAGCTTGCCAGGCGCAGGGGGGTCCTACGAGCAGTACTTC.

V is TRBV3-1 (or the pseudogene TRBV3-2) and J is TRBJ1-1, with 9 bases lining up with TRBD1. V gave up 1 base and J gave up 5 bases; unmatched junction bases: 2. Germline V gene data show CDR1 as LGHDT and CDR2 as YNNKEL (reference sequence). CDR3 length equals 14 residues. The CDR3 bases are TGTGCCAGCAGCCAAGTGGACAGGGGAACTGAAGCTTTCTTT. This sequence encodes CASSQVDRGTEAFF.

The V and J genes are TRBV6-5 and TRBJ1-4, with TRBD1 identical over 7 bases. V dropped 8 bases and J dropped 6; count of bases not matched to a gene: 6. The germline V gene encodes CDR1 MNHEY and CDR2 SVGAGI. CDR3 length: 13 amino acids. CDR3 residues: CASRWQGDEKLFF. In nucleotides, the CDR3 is TGTGCCAGCCGGTGGCAGGGGGATGAAAAACTGTTTTTT.